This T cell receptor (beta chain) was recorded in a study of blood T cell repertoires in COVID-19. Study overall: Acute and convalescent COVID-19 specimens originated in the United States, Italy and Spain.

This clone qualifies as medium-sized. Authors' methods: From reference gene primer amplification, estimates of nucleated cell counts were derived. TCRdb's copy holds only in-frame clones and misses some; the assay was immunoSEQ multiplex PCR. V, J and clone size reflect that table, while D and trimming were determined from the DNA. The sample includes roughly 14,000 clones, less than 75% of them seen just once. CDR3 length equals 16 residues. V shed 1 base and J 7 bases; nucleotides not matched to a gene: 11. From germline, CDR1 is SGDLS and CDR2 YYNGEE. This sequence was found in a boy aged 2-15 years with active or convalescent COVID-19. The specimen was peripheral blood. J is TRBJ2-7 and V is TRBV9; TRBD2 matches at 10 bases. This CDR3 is CASSVTLLAGVGEQYF. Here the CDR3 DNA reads TGTGCCAGCAGCGTAACACTCCTAGCGGGAGTCGGGGAGCAGTACTTC. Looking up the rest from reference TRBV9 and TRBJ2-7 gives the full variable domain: DSGVTQTPKHLITATGQRVTLRCSPRSGDLSVYWYQQSLDQGLQFLIQYYNGEERAKGNILERFSAQQFPDLHSELNLSSLELGDSALYFCASSVTLLAGVGEQYFGPGTRLTVT.